Sequencing of this TCR beta chain was carried out in a study of T cell changes during pregnancy in multiple sclerosis. The germline V and J ends were trimmed by 0 bases and 2 bases, with 10 bases remaining between them. The CDR3 covers 15 residues. Germline assignment: CDR1 MNHEY and CDR2 SVGAGI. Some clones are missing from TCRdb's copy, which holds only in-frame ones; the method was immunoSEQ multiplex PCR. The sample includes 70,000 to 90,000 clones, approximately 95% of them seen just once. The rearrangement joins TRBV6-5 to TRBJ1-1, with D perhaps TRBD1 (6 bases). The sample was peripheral blood, taken in the first trimester of pregnancy. The receptor's source is a female donor with multiple sclerosis, enrolled in a pregnancy study. For the CDR3, the DNA is TGTGCCAGCAGTTACTCGGGGACATCCAACACTGAAGCTTTCTTT. Protein: CASSYSGTSNTEAFF.